The clone carrying this T cell receptor beta chain was recorded many times. V dropped 4 bases and J dropped 5; count of bases not matched to a gene: 16. The V gene's germline CDR1 is SGHAT and CDR2 FQNNGV. The CDR3 is 17 amino acids. TCRdb processed the RT-PCR reads anew with MiXCR; each CDR3 protein has one entry. The sample comprises 500,000 to 750,000 distinct CDR3 sequences, less than 15% of which are singletons, and 11% rests with the top ten. The entry originates in a study of response to subunit inactivated influenza vaccine. This rearrangement joins TRBV11-2 to TRBJ2-5; 7 nucleotides align to TRBD2. The sample here was PBMCs from blood, taken roughly 12 days after vaccination. This receptor was identified in a man aged 50 to 59 who received an inactivated influenza vaccine. The CDR3 coding sequence is TGTGCCAGCAGCTCCCCGTGGAGCGGGACGTTCGGGGAGACCCAGTACTTC. The encoded protein is CASSSPWSGTFGETQYF.